Below are 26 T cell receptor beta chains sequenced from a single sample in a study of human thymus T cells. Resections from corrective heart surgery supplied the thymus tissue. The data were produced by immunoSEQ multiplex PCR, yet TCRdb's version contains in-frame clones alone and is incomplete. This table has roughly 120,000 clones, approximately 96% appearing once. The sequencing input was thymus tissue. Receptors originate from a boy younger than two with a congenital heart defect but otherwise immunologically healthy.

A single count supports this clone. The chain carries TRBV11-3 and TRBJ2-2; D remains ambiguous. The V end was cut by 2 bases, the J end by 2 bases, with 9 bases between. The CDR3 is 15 residues long. CDR1 is SGHNT and CDR2 is YENEEA in the germline V gene. The CDR3 here is CASSLFGSNTGELFF. The CDR3 DNA follows: TGTGCCAGCAGCTTATTCGGCTCTAACACCGGGGAGCTGTTTTTT.

CDR3 loop: CASSPYMNTGELFF. CDR3 bases: TGTGCCAGCTCACCGTACATGAACACCGGGGAGCTGTTTTTT. V and J are TRBV18 and TRBJ2-2; D not certain. This CDR3 is 14 amino acids long. CDR1 is KGHSH, CDR2 LQKENI, per germline. Between the trimmed V and J ends, which lost 3 bases and 1 base, there was a span of 6 bases.

V is TRBV6-5 and J is TRBJ2-3; D could derive from TRBD1 or TRBD2 (5 bases each). Germline V gene data show CDR1 as MNHEY and CDR2 as SVGAGI. V lost 6 bases and J lost 2, with 9 bases in between. The CDR3 totals 13 residues. The CDR3 sequence: CASSGADTDTQYF. CDR3 nucleotide sequence: TGTGCCAGCAGCGGGGCTGACACAGATACGCAGTATTTT.

The rearrangement uses TRBV27 and TRBJ1-3; D remains ambiguous. There are 15 residues in the CDR3. Trimming took off 2 bases at V and 2 bases at J, with 10 bases between the two ends. The germline CDR1 and CDR2 sequences are MNHEY and SMNVEV (reference sequence). The CDR3: CASSLRAVTGNTIYF. CDR3 in DNA: TGTGCCAGCAGTTTAAGGGCAGTCACTGGAAACACCATATATTTT.

The chain links TRBV2 to TRBJ2-1, with D unclear. V lost 8 bases to trimming and J lost 3 bases, with 20 bases between them. This CDR3 comprises 16 residues. CDR1 and CDR2 from the germline V gene are SNHLY and FYNNEI. For the CDR3, the DNA is TGTGCCAGCGGTCCAGCCGCACCCCGGAACTACAATGAGCAGTTCTTC. As protein: CASGPAAPRNYNEQFF.

The rearrangement links TRBV6-1 to TRBJ2-7; no clear D gene. The CDR3 consists of 13 residues. Germline V CDR1 and CDR2: MNHNS, SASEGT. The V end lost 6 bases, the J end lost 4 bases, and 13 bases lay between the germline ends. CDR3 DNA sequence: TGTGCCAGCAGGGTGCACTCTTTATACGAGCAGTACTTC. This encodes CASRVHSLYEQYF.

This sequence joins TRBV5-4 and TRBJ1-3, with TRBD1 matching 8 bases. The CDR3 spans 16 residues. Looked up from germline, CDR1 is SGHNT and CDR2 is YYREEE (reference sequence). Germline trimming cut 2 bases from V and 3 bases from J; bases unmatched to any gene: 7. CDR3 amino acids: CASSFGPTGVGNTIYF. The CDR3 DNA reads as TGTGCCAGCAGCTTCGGGCCGACAGGGGTTGGAAACACCATATATTTT.

The rearrangement joins TRBV30 to TRBJ1-6, with a tentative D call TRBD1 (5 bases). V was clipped by 3 bases and J by 8 bases, with 14 bases between them. The CDR3 is made up of 14 amino acids. Germline CDR1 and CDR2: GTSNPN and SVGIG (reference sequence). This chain's CDR3 is CAWRPGPKDSPLHF. In DNA form, the CDR3 reads TGTGCCTGGAGACCGGGACCGAAAGATTCACCCCTCCACTTT. The entire variable domain, with the rest obtained from reference TRBV30 and TRBJ1-6, is as follows: SQTIHQWPATLVQPVGSPLSLECTVEGTSNPNLYWYRQAAGRGLQLLFYSVGIGQISSEVPQNLSASRPQDRQFILSSKKLLLSDSGFYLCAWRPGPKDSPLHFGNGTRLTVT.

The rearrangement links TRBV19 to TRBJ2-3; D tentatively reads TRBD1 or TRBD2 (5 bases each). Looked up from germline, CDR1 is LNHDA and CDR2 is SQIVND (reference sequence). Trimming shortened V by 4 bases and J by 3 bases, and 23 bases separated the two germline ends. The CDR3 spans 18 residues. The DNA for the CDR3 is TGTGCCAGTAGTACGGGGCCTCCTGAACGCAAGGTTACAGATACGCAGTATTTT. Protein sequence: CASSTGPPERKVTDTQYF.

The J gene is TRBJ1-4, the V gene TRBV14; the D gene is possibly TRBD1 (5 bases). Trimming shortened V by 1 base and J by 1 base, and 13 bases separated the two germline ends. CDR1 is SGHDN, CDR2 FVKESK, per germline. The CDR3 is made up of 17 amino acids. The CDR3 coding sequence is TGTGCCAGCAGCCAAGCGTCGGGACCGGGAACTAATGAAAAACTGTTTTTT. It codes for CASSQASGPGTNEKLFF.

The rearrangement links TRBV14 to TRBJ1-5; D remains ambiguous. Germline values: CDR1 SGHDN, CDR2 FVKESK. This CDR3 comprises 17 residues. The germline V and J ends were trimmed by 0 bases and 5 bases, with 17 bases remaining between them. In nucleotides, the CDR3 is TGTGCCAGCAGCCAAGAGGTTGGAATCTATGGATATCAGCCCCAGCATTTT. This gives the protein CASSQEVGIYGYQPQHF.

V gene TRBV28 combines with J gene TRBJ1-2; weak D call: TRBD1 (6 bases). The CDR3 covers 12 residues. Germline CDR1 MDHEN, CDR2 SYDVKM. Trimming took 6 bases from V and 6 from J, leaving 11 bases between them. CDR3 nucleotides: TGTGCCAGCAGAAGGGGGGGGGATGGCTACACCTTC. Its protein product is CASRRGGDGYTF.

CDR3 region: CAISESQGRMNYGYTF. The CDR3 DNA follows: TGTGCCATCAGTGAGTCGCAGGGGAGAATGAACTATGGCTACACCTTC. J is TRBJ1-2 and V is TRBV10-3; TRBD1 is a possible D gene (6 bases). V lost 0 bases, J lost 2 bases, and 13 bases lay in between. The CDR3 spans 16 residues. CDR1 and CDR2 from the germline V gene are ENHRY and SYGVKD.

The chain has TRBV2 and TRBJ2-2; D gene uncertain. The CDR3 runs 14 residues. The germline V gene has CDR1 SNHLY and CDR2 FYNNEI. V lost 6 bases, J lost 1 base, and 9 bases lay in between. CDR3 sequence reads: CASRPIRNTGELFF. In nucleotides, the CDR3 is TGTGCCAGCAGGCCCATTCGGAACACCGGGGAGCTGTTTTTT.

V gene TRBV13 combines with J gene TRBJ1-2; 7 bases are shared with TRBD1. Germline V lookup: CDR1 PRHDT, CDR2 FYEKMQ (reference sequence). The CDR3 extends over 17 amino acids. V dropped 1 base and J dropped 1; count of bases not matched to a gene: 9. The DNA of the CDR3 is TGTGCCAGCAGCTTAGTAGGGAGACAGGGTCTTAACTATGGCTACACCTTC. Its protein product is CASSLVGRQGLNYGYTF.

This sequence joins TRBV27 and TRBJ2-5; 10 bases line up with TRBD2. The end of the DNA fits TRBJ2-7 better, so the J call may be wrong. The CDR3 has 19 amino acids. CDR1 is MNHEY and CDR2 is SMNVEV in the germline V gene (reference sequence). The DNA for the CDR3 is TGTGCCAGCAGTCCCAGGGGAGCGGGGGGGCAATCAGATACTGACGAGCAGTACTTC. It specifies CASSPRGAGGQSDTDEQYF.

A single count supports this clone. The chain employs TRBV9 and TRBJ2-2; 8 bases map to TRBD2. The CDR3 sequence is 16 residues long. The germline CDR1 and CDR2 sequences are SGDLS and YYNGEE. After removal of 4 bases from V and 1 base from J, the junction contained 6 bases not matched to a gene. The CDR3, as DNA: TGTGCCAGCAGCTCCCGGACTAGCCTGAACACCGGGGAGCTGTTTTTT. Translated, it gives CASSSRTSLNTGELFF.

The chain carries TRBV9 and TRBJ2-2, with 11 bases that match TRBD2. The CDR3 runs to 15 residues. Germline values: CDR1 SGDLS, CDR2 YYNGEE. The junction had 2 bases not matched to a gene; V was cut back by 4 bases and J by 3 bases. Written as DNA, the CDR3 is TGTGCCAGCAGCAGGACTAGCGGGTACACCGGGGAGCTGTTTTTT. It specifies CASSRTSGYTGELFF.

The rearrangement uses TRBV11-2 and TRBJ1-1; 12 bases map to TRBD1. The CDR3 loop spans 18 amino acids. V was pared by 6 bases and J by 0 bases, with 11 bases of the junction left unmatched. CDR1 is SGHAT, CDR2 FQNNGV, per germline. DNA for the CDR3: TGTGCCAGCAGTTTGCCGGGACAGGGGGCCCTGATGAACACTGAAGCTTTCTTT. This gives the protein CASSLPGQGALMNTEAFF.

The chain recombines TRBV4-3 with TRBJ1-1; D perhaps matches TRBD1 (5 bases). V was cut by 1 base and J by 3 bases, with 15 bases left in between. The germline V gene has CDR1 LGHNA and CDR2 YSLEER. This CDR3 is 16 amino acids long. The CDR3 coding sequence is TGCGCCAGCAGCCAAGCGTACCGGGACCCTTACACTGAAGCTTTCTTT. It codes for CASSQAYRDPYTEAFF.

In its sample, this clone was seen once. CDR3 protein: CASSLDGGYEQYF. The CDR3 bases are TGTGCCAGCAGCTTAGACGGGGGCTACGAGCAGTACTTC. The genes are TRBV7-9 and TRBJ2-7; D perhaps matches TRBD2 (6 bases). Germline values: CDR1 SEHNR, CDR2 FQNEAQ (reference sequence). Deletions cut 1 base from V and 3 bases from J, with 7 bases between. The CDR3 is 13 residues long.

The gene calls are TRBV5-1 and TRBJ1-2, with TRBD1 identical over 8 bases. There are 15 residues in the CDR3. CDR1 is SGHRS, CDR2 YFSETQ, per germline. After removal of 0 bases from V and 6 bases from J, the junction contained 7 bases not matched to a gene. The CDR3 DNA reads as TGCGCCAGCAGCTTGGTCCGGACAGGGTCCGATGGCTACACCTTC. It encodes CASSLVRTGSDGYTF.

J is TRBJ1-4 and V is TRBV28; D possibly corresponds to TRBD1 (5 bases). Between the trimmed V and J ends, which lost 6 bases and 6 bases, there was a span of 17 bases. CDR1 and CDR2 from the germline V gene are MDHEN and SYDVKM. The CDR3 runs 15 residues. This chain's CDR3 is CASSPGTWGDEKLFF. As DNA, the CDR3 is TGTGCCAGCAGCCCCGGGACCTGGGGGGATGAAAAACTGTTTTTT.

The chain carries TRBV6-5 and TRBJ2-3; a weak D match, TRBD2 (7 bases). The germline V gene has CDR1 MNHEY and CDR2 SVGAGI. The V and J ends lost 2 bases and 2 bases respectively, with 8 bases between them. This CDR3 has 14 residues. The CDR3 region is CASSYGGATDTQYF. In DNA, the CDR3 is TGTGCCAGCAGTTACGGGGGGGCCACAGATACGCAGTATTTT.

The rearrangement uses TRBV5-6 and TRBJ1-6, with D perhaps matching TRBD1 (5 bases). The CDR3 is 14 residues long. The germline V gene encodes CDR1 SGHDT and CDR2 YYEEEE. Trimming took 0 bases from V and 5 from J, leaving 6 bases between them. The CDR3 here is CASSLVGDNSPLHF. The DNA for the CDR3 is TGTGCCAGCAGCTTGGTAGGGGATAATTCACCCCTCCACTTT.

The V gene is TRBV28, the J gene TRBJ2-7; 8 bases line up with TRBD1. CDR1 is MDHEN, CDR2 SYDVKM, per germline. Losses at the gene ends were 7 bases for V and 2 bases for J; bases not matched to a gene: 7. The CDR3 is 14 amino acids. CDR3 coding DNA: TGTGCCAGCAACCACCGGACAGGGCCCTACGAGCAGTACTTC. This codes for CASNHRTGPYEQYF.